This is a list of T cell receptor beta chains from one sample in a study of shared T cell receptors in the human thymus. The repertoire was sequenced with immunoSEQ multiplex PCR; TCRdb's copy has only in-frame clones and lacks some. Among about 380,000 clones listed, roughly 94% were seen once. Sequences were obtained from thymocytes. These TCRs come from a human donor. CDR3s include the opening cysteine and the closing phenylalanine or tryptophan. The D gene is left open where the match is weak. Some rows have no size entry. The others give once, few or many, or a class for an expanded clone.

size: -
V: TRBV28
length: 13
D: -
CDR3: CATRRAKNEKLFF

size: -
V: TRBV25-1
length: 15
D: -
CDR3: CASSRQEGSKETQYF

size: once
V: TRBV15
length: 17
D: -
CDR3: CATSSTTPTGYGNTIYF

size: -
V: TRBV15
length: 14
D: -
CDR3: CATSRGTTGNEQFF

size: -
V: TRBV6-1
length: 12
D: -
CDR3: CASTGNPIEQYF

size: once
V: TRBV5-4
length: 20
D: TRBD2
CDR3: CASSPNRNPNLAGGGETQYF

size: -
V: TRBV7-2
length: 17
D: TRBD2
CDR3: CASSRGGAGGSKNIQYF

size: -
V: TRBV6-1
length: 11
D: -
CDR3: CASMKTEHQHF

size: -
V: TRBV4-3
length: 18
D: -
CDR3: CASSQDRGGDFNNQPQHF

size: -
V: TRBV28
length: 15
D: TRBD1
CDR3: CASSKQGAGNQPQHF

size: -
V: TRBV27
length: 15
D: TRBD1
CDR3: CASSGGQGSYYEQYF

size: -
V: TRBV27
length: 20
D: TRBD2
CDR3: CASSLSYGTSGKQKVYTQYF

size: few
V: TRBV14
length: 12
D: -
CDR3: CASSQEMDGYTF

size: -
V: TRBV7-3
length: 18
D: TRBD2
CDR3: CASSGDSLGEGRSDTQYF

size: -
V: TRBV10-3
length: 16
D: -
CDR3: CAISEFSGTNTGELFF

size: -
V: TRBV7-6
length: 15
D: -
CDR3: CASSLVEYGYNEQFF

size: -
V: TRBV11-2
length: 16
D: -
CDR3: CASSPPQQGGGTEAFF

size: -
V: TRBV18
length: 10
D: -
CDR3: CASSPRSGTF

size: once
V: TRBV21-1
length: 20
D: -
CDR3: CASSPRSLTSGRGGYNEQFF

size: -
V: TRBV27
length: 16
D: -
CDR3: CASSASGGHVPYEQYF

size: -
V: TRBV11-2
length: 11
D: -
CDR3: CASSFLYEQYF

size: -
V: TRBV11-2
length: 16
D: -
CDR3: CASSLGEVPTGQPQHF

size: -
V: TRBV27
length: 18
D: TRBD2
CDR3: CASSPSPSGIPLYNEQFF

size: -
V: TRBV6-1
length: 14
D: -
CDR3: CASSEAGAKNIQYF

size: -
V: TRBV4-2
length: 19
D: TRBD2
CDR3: CASSQVPGTSGSFAYEQYF

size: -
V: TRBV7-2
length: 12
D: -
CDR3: CASSRGENEQFF

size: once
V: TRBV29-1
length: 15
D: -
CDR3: CSVDSLAGNCYGYTF

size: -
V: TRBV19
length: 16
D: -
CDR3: CASSPDSKDSNQPQHF

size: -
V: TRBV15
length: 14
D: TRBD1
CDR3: CAASNRDREYEQYF

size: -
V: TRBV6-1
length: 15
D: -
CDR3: CASSQRSSYNSPLHF

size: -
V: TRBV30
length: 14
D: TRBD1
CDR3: CAWSDRDRGYEQYF

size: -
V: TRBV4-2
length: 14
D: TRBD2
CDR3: CASSPGLAGDEQFF

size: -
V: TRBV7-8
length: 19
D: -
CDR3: CASSPTLNRGYSSGNTIYF

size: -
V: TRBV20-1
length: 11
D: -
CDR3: CSAKRNNEQFF

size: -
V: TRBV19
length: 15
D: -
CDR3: CASRVGVSGANVLTF

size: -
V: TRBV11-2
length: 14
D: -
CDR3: CASSLGAGSDGYTF